The 19 T cell receptor beta chains below come from one sample, sequenced in a study of blood T cell repertoires in COVID-19 (dated by TCRdb to 2018 to 2021). Libraries were made using the immunoSEQ multiplex PCR assay. Here the immuneACCESS table is served through TCRdb, limited to in-frame sequences with V and J called. Missing clones are a known gap in these copies; in checked studies unresolved V genes cover under half, and the rest lacks a known reason. The sample table records some 150,000 clones; approximately 80% of these occur just once. The ten largest clones add up to about 1.4% of the sample. Sequencing was performed on peripheral blood. These receptors were taken from a human donor in a cohort sampled during active COVID-19.

The chain is built from TRBV9 and TRBJ2-3, with D possibly being TRBD1 (5 bases). There are 14 residues in the CDR3. Germline V gives CDR1 SGDLS, CDR2 YYNGEE. V gave up 5 bases and J gave up 5 bases, with 15 bases separating them. The CDR3 DNA reads as TGTGCCAGCAGTACCGACAGATTACAAGATACGCAGTATTTT. This sequence encodes CASSTDRLQDTQYF.

The chain couples TRBV7-9 to TRBJ2-7; the D is unclear. CDR1 SEHNR and CDR2 FQNEAQ come from the germline V gene (reference sequence). This CDR3 has 17 residues. The germline V and J ends were trimmed by 4 bases and 7 bases, with 26 bases remaining between them. The CDR3 loop reads CASSSPSRLLSRVEQYF. The CDR3 nucleotides are TGTGCCAGCAGCTCGCCGTCGAGGCTACTATCCCGGGTGGAGCAGTACTTC.

V and J are TRBV19 and TRBJ1-2; TRBD1 is a possible D gene (5 bases). The germline V gene has CDR1 LNHDA and CDR2 SQIVND (reference sequence). V shed 7 bases and J shed 2 bases, with 14 bases lying between them. CDR3 length: 14 amino acids. The CDR3 DNA reads TGTGCCAGTACCCCACGGGGGGAAAACTATGGCTACACCTTC. This gives the protein CASTPRGENYGYTF.

V usage is TRBV7-3 and J usage is TRBJ2-1; 9 nucleotides align to TRBD1. Germline CDR1 reads SGHTA; CDR2 reads FQGTGA. The CDR3 is 16 amino acids. Trimming removed 3 bases from V and 4 bases from J; junction bases left unmatched: 7. This CDR3 reads CASSFPSGTGYNEQFF. The CDR3 nucleotides are TGTGCCAGCAGCTTTCCCTCCGGGACAGGGTACAATGAGCAGTTCTTC. Based on the CDR3 plus reference TRBV7-3 and TRBJ2-1, the full variable domain is GAGVSQTPSNKVTEKGKYVELRCDPISGHTALYWYRQSLGQGPEFLIYFQGTGAADDSGLPNDRFFAVRPEGSVSTLKIQRTERGDSAVYLCASSFPSGTGYNEQFFGPGTRLTVL.

This clone has only one observation. V gene TRBV28 combines with J gene TRBJ1-2; TRBD1 matches 7 bases. CDR3 size: 14 residues. With 6 bases clipped from V and 4 bases from J, the junction kept 8 bases outside the gene matches. Germline loops: CDR1 MDHEN, CDR2 SYDVKM. This CDR3 reads CASSEGQLLYGYTF. CDR3 nucleotide sequence: TGTGCCAGCAGCGAGGGACAGCTCCTCTATGGCTACACCTTC.

The chain couples TRBV3-1 (or the pseudogene TRBV3-2) to TRBJ2-2; no definite D call. This CDR3 region has 13 residues. V lost 2 bases to trimming and J lost 7 bases, with 8 bases between them. Germline assignment: CDR1 LGHDT and CDR2 YNNKEL (reference sequence). CDR3: CASSQLRGGELFF. CDR3 coding DNA: TGTGCCAGCAGCCAATTGCGAGGCGGGGAGCTGTTTTTT.

This clone has more than one count but fewer than ten. This chain connects TRBV6-5 to TRBJ1-5, with 8 bases that match TRBD1. V was pared by 6 bases and J by 3 bases, with 7 bases of the junction left unmatched. The CDR3 sequence is 15 residues long. Per the germline V gene, CDR1 is MNHEY and CDR2 is SVGAGI. The CDR3 is CASRTGTGINQPQHF. CDR3 nucleotides: TGTGCCAGCAGAACCGGGACAGGCATCAATCAGCCCCAGCATTTT.

This chain uses TRBV1 with TRBJ1-2; the table gives TRBD1 as D, unverified against the DNA. TRBV1 counts as a pseudogene. CDR3 size: 13 residues. The CDR3 DNA sequence: TGCACCAGAAGGACAGGGGTTAACTATGGCTACACCTTC. This translates into CTRRTGVNYGYTF.

V gene TRBV7-3 combines with J gene TRBJ2-1, with TRBD2 identical over 7 bases. V dropped 3 bases and J dropped 8; count of bases not matched to a gene: 7. The CDR3 covers 14 residues. Germline V gives CDR1 SGHTA, CDR2 FQGTGA. The CDR3 coding sequence is TGTGCCAGCAGCTTCGGGACTAACAGCGATGAGCAGTTCTTC. Translated: CASSFGTNSDEQFF.

The chain employs TRBV19 and TRBJ1-2; D may be TRBD1 (5 bases). CDR3 length: 14 residues. Germline V lookup: CDR1 LNHDA, CDR2 SQIVND (reference sequence). V shed 7 bases and J shed 8 bases, with 20 bases lying between them. In DNA, the CDR3 is TGTGCCAGTACCCCACGGGAGGGGCTAGGAGGCTACACCTTC. It codes for CASTPREGLGGYTF.

This clone was seen more than once but under ten times. The CDR3 loop is CASKGGIAEAFF. CDR3 nucleotide sequence: TGTGCCAGCAAAGGCGGTATCGCTGAAGCTTTCTTT. The genes are TRBV7-8 and TRBJ1-1, with D hard to call. The germline V and J ends were trimmed by 7 bases and 6 bases, with 12 bases remaining between them. Germline values: CDR1 SGHVS, CDR2 FQNEAQ. The CDR3 extends over 12 amino acids.

There are many counts of this clone. This sequence joins TRBV2 and TRBJ1-2; a weak D match, TRBD1 (6 bases). The CDR3 covers 13 residues. Germline V CDR1 and CDR2: SNHLY, FYNNEI. V shed 3 bases and J shed 7 bases, with 12 bases lying between them. The CDR3 bases are TGTGCCAGCAGTGATGAGGGGGGGTCTGGCTACACCTTC. Protein: CASSDEGGSGYTF. The variable domain in full, with the rest retrieved from reference TRBV2 and TRBJ1-2, is EPEVTQTPSHQVTQMGQEVILRCVPISNHLYFYWYRQILGQKVEFLVSFYNNEISEKSEIFDDQFSVERPDGSNFTLKIRSTKLEDSAMYFCASSDEGGSGYTFGSGTRLTVV.

The chain employs TRBV29-1 and TRBJ2-4; 7 bases are shared with TRBD1. Germline loops: CDR1 SQVTM, CDR2 ANQGSEA. The V segment lost 4 bases and the J segment 9 bases; nucleotides outside the gene matches: 9. The CDR3 spans 13 residues. CDR3 sequence (DNA): TGCAGCGTTGTAGGGGCCCAGGGGGTCATTCAGTACTTC. As protein: CSVVGAQGVIQYF.

In regard to this clone: Different DNA sequences within this sample yield the same CDR3. V and J are TRBV7-9 and TRBJ2-1, with 7 bases lining up with TRBD2. Germline loops: CDR1 SEHNR, CDR2 FQNEAQ (reference sequence). J lost 7 bases, V lost 0 bases, and 0 bases had no gene match. CDR3 length equals 13 residues. The CDR3 here is CASSLAGGNEQFF. The CDR3 bases are TGTGCCAGCAGCTTAGCGGGAGGGAATGAGCAGTTCTTC.

The J gene is TRBJ1-2, the V gene TRBV7-2; tentatively, D is TRBD1 (5 bases). The CDR3 has 14 amino acids. CDR1 and CDR2 (germline): SGHTA, FQGNSA. The ends were cut back, 1 base at V and 8 bases at J, with 14 bases in the middle. In DNA, the CDR3 is TGTGCCAGCAGCTTAGATGGGGCAGGTCGGGGCTACACCTTC. Translating it yields CASSLDGAGRGYTF. Full variable domain (missing parts from reference TRBV7-2 and TRBJ1-2): GAGVSQSPSNKVTEKGKDVELRCDPISGHTALYWYRQSLGQGLEFLIYFQGNSAPDKSGLPSDRFSAERTGGSVSTLTIQRTQQEDSAVYLCASSLDGAGRGYTFGSGTRLTVV.

The genes are TRBV5-1 and TRBJ1-1; 8 bases line up with TRBD1. Germline-derived CDR1 and CDR2 are SGHRS and YFSETQ. V lost 4 bases and J lost 1; bases outside the gene matches: 6. The CDR3 covers 15 residues. In DNA, the CDR3 is TGCGCCAGCAGCGTTCTACAGGGGGGGAACACTGAAGCTTTCTTT. This encodes CASSVLQGGNTEAFF.

This sequence joins TRBV15 and TRBJ1-5; TRBD1 is a possible D gene (6 bases). This CDR3 has 15 amino acids. Germline V lookup: CDR1 LNHNV, CDR2 YYDKDF (reference sequence). V was cut by 0 bases and J by 7 bases, with 13 bases left in between. CDR3: CATSRDVGGGQPQHF. CDR3 coding DNA: TGTGCCACCAGCAGAGATGTGGGTGGGGGCCAGCCCCAGCATTTT.

The chain employs TRBV5-4 and TRBJ2-3; D may be TRBD2 (5 bases). V dropped 0 bases and J dropped 6 bases, with 5 bases sitting between them. This CDR3 comprises 12 residues. Germline CDR1 and CDR2: SGHNT and YYREEE (reference sequence). This CDR3 reads CASSLVADTQYF. The CDR3 nucleotides read TGTGCCAGCAGCTTGGTAGCGGATACGCAGTATTTT.

This clone appeared once. This sequence joins TRBV28 and TRBJ1-5; D is uncertain. The CDR3 has 14 residues. Germline assignment: CDR1 MDHEN and CDR2 SYDVKM. The ends were cut back, 2 bases at V and 3 bases at J, with 8 bases in the middle. CDR3 DNA sequence: TGTGCCAGCAGTTTACAGGCTGACAATCAGCCCCAGCATTTT. Protein: CASSLQADNQPQHF.